This T cell receptor (beta chain) was obtained from a study of blood T cell repertoires in COVID-19. About the study: Researchers got acute and convalescent COVID-19 samples from the United States, Italy and Spain.

Seattle patients were enrolled while actively infected and followed longitudinally. Clones were read by immunoSEQ multiplex PCR, and TCRdb kept only the in-frame ones, dropping some. The sample contains approximately 120,000 clones, approximately 85% of which appear only once. V lost 5 bases to trimming and J lost 6 bases; unmatched junction nucleotides: 5. CDR1 is MDHEN, CDR2 SYDVKM, per germline. The CDR3 consists of 15 residues. The source material was peripheral blood. The source of this sequence is an elderly woman with COVID-19, enrolled during active disease. The V gene is TRBV28, the J gene TRBJ1-4; TRBD1 matches 11 bases. DNA of the CDR3: TGTGCCAGCAGTCAACCGGGACAGGGGGATGAAAAACTGTTTTTT. Protein: CASSQPGQGDEKLFF.